This T cell receptor beta chain comes out of a study of blood T cell repertoires in COVID-19. Study overall: Both acute and convalescent COVID-19 samples were obtained from the United States, Italy and Spain. T cells, B-cell-depleted T cells, or PBMCs supplied cDNA or gDNA.

This CDR3 region has 14 residues. Per the germline V gene, CDR1 is MNHEY and CDR2 is SVGEGT. J gave up 4 bases and V 6 bases, and 4 bases lay outside the gene matches. Methods used by the authors: Estimation of nucleated cell counts relied on the amplification of reference gene primers. The table came from immunoSEQ multiplex PCR; TCRdb's copy has only in-frame clones and leaves some out. V and J calls and clone size are given by that table; D and trimming were obtained from the DNA. The table records 90,000 to 100,000 clones, less than 90% of them present only once. The TCR sequence derives from a man at least 80 years old with acute or convalescent COVID-19. V is TRBV6-2 or TRBV6-3 and J is TRBJ2-1; the match to TRBD1 covers 9 bases. Sequences were obtained from peripheral blood. CDR3 in DNA: TGTGCCAGCAGCTCCGGGACAGGGTACAATGAGCAGTTCTTC. This translates into CASSSGTGYNEQFF.